This T cell receptor beta chain was observed in a study of blood T cell repertoires in COVID-19 (dated by TCRdb to between 2020 and 2021). Broadly, across the study: Samples covering the acute and convalescent phases of COVID-19 were provided by collaborators in the United States, Italy and Spain. The prospective study material was composed of cDNA or gDNA derived from T cells, B-cell-depleted T cells, or PBMCs. The dataset comprised deeply sampled blood TCRbeta repertoires from subjects exposed to, actively infected with, or recovered from COVID-19. The repertoires were released in a freely available public database meant as a resource for research on the immune response to SARS-CoV-2. The samples were drawn from the first 160 participants of the ongoing ImmuneRACE study and from roughly 1,300 subjects provided by 6 global collaborators. A de-identified subject ID, COVID-19 status, age in years and sex were almost always included in the sample metadata. Where HLA class I and class II types were available, the types were taken from metadata supplied by the sample provider, not from assay-based typing. What the work shows at the level of the full study, not this receptor alone: Clinical and demographic metadata were provided uncurated, with the amount varying by source and participant.

From cysteine to phenylalanine, the CDR3 is 18 amino acids long. Only the CDR3 DNA stays, 54 bases, in frame from base 1. At the junction V is shortened by 2 bases and J by 1 base; bases outside the gene matches: 7. The germline V gene gives CDR1 as MNHNS and CDR2 as SASEGT. As regards this clone: Its antigen remains unidentified. No per-base quality is available; no much larger clone lies one base away.

The immunoSEQ Assay, a bias-controlled multiplex PCR, was used to amplify TCRbeta CDR3 regions from genomic DNA. The study's processing was this. The number of nucleated cells in each sample was estimated from the amplification of reference gene primers within the assay. Sequence reads were collapsed and filtered to measure the absolute abundance of every unique TCRbeta CDR3 rearrangement. For each sample, productive Simpson clonality was calculated as the square root of Simpson's diversity index across productive rearrangements. This is the immuneACCESS table as TCRdb keeps it, with only in-frame sequences that have V and J called. A part of the clones is gone; compared with another copy, unresolved V genes explain less than half, and the rest is unexplained. V and J calls plus clone size are reproduced from that table; the DNA served to infer D and trimming. The sample yields roughly 280,000 clones; around nine tenths were counted once. The ten largest clonotypes hold about 5% of the sample.

One collaborating source in Seattle enrolled patients during active infection and followed them longitudinally through the course of disease. Whole blood was collected in K2EDTA tubes by collaborating institutions according to the institutions' own protocols. Collaborator samples were shipped for TCRbeta analysis as frozen whole blood, isolated PBMCs, or DNA extracted from either sample type. Sequenced material: peripheral blood. The chain couples TRBV6-1 to TRBJ1-5; TRBD1 agrees with 11 junctional bases. This sequence originates from an older woman with COVID-19, enrolled during active disease. The bases are TGTGCCAGCAGTGAACGGGACAGGGGGGGTTGGAGCAATCAGCCCCAGCATTTT. Its translation is CASSERDRGGWSNQPQHF.